One sample yielded the 30 T cell receptor beta chains listed below, sequenced in a study of CD8+CD57+ T cells in acquired aplastic anemia. According to the study, genomic DNA was the template for TCR beta VDJ and CDR3 profiling. TCRdb reanalysed the reads using MiXCR and keeps one entry per CDR3 protein. In the table there are some 220,000 distinct CDR3 sequences, 34% of which are singletons. Sequenced: sorted CD4+, CD8+, or CD8+CD57+ T cells (not recorded which) from PBMCs. These receptors were taken from a human donor in good health, serving as a control.

This clonotype was recorded at least ten times. The rearrangement links TRBV29-1 to TRBJ2-1; D is ambiguous. Germline CDR1 reads SQVTM; CDR2 reads ANQGSEA. The CDR3 is 18 amino acids. V lost 2 bases to trimming and J lost 4 bases, with 24 bases between them. This CDR3 is CSVELPHAPSLGYNEQFF. Here the CDR3 DNA reads TGCAGCGTTGAACTCCCTCACGCCCCTAGTTTGGGGTACAATGAGCAGTTCTTC.

This clonotype was detected ten times or more. The chain links TRBV7-2 to TRBJ2-1; D gene ambiguous. The CDR3 extends over 14 amino acids. With 2 bases removed from V and 4 bases from J, the gap between germline ends came to 9 bases. Germline loops: CDR1 SGHTA, CDR2 FQGNSA. The CDR3 DNA reads TGTGCCAGCAGCTTACTGCAGGTTTACAATGAGCAGTTCTTC. It specifies CASSLLQVYNEQFF.

At least ten counts were recorded for this clonotype. The chain couples TRBV7-2 to TRBJ1-1; a weak D match, TRBD1 (5 bases). This CDR3 is 15 amino acids long. Per the germline V gene, CDR1 is SGHTA and CDR2 is FQGNSA. V dropped 2 bases and J dropped 1 base, with 11 bases sitting between them. CDR3 sequence (DNA): TGTGCCAGCAGCTTAATCAGGGTTGCGAACACTGAAGCTTTCTTT. It translates to CASSLIRVANTEAFF.

This chain connects TRBV5-1 to TRBJ2-1; 7 positions agree with TRBD1. This CDR3 region has 13 residues. The ends lost 4 bases at V and 10 bases at J; junction bases unmatched: 8. Per the germline V gene, CDR1 is SGHRS and CDR2 is YFSETQ. The CDR3 DNA follows: TGCGCCAGCAGCGAGACGGGGACAGTGGAGCAGTTCTTC. It is translated as CASSETGTVEQFF.

A note on this clonotype: With a much larger clone just one base away, this may be a read error. The V call is TRBV9, the J call TRBJ2-3; a weak D match, TRBD2 (6 bases). The germline V gene encodes CDR1 SGDLS and CDR2 YYNGEE. The CDR3 sequence is 15 residues long. Between the trimmed V and J ends, which lost 6 bases and 6 bases, there was a span of 20 bases. The CDR3 sequence: CASNTVGLGRDTQYF. CDR3 bases: TGTGCCAGCAACACAGTAGGACTGGGGAGGGATACGCAGTATTTT.

This clonotype was seen repeatedly, ten times or more. The chain employs TRBV10-3 and TRBJ1-1, with D uncertain. The CDR3 has 13 amino acids. Trimming cost V 6 bases and J 7 bases, with 15 bases left between them. Germline CDR1 and CDR2: ENHRY and SYGVKD. This chain's CDR3 is CAISSSSIYEAFF. CDR3 in DNA: TGTGCCATCAGCTCAAGCAGTATTTATGAAGCTTTCTTT.

This chain joins TRBV13 and TRBJ2-7, with D possibly matching TRBD1 (5 bases). The V end lost 3 bases, the J end lost 0 bases, and 12 bases lay between the germline ends. CDR3 length equals 15 residues. The V gene's germline CDR1 is PRHDT and CDR2 FYEKMQ (reference sequence). CDR3 region: CASSFVRDNSYEQYF. CDR3 nucleotide sequence: TGTGCCAGCAGCTTCGTCAGGGATAACTCCTACGAGCAGTACTTC.

This clonotype was observed at least ten times. The chain employs TRBV5-1 and TRBJ2-7, with TRBD2 identical over 8 bases. CDR3 length equals 14 residues. CDR1 SGHRS and CDR2 YFSETQ come from the germline V gene. V was pared by 4 bases and J by 4 bases, with 7 bases of the junction left unmatched. The CDR3 DNA follows: TGCGCCAGCAGCCGGGGGGGCTCCGAATACGAGCAGTACTTC. Its translation: CASSRGGSEYEQYF.

This clonotype was seen ten or more times. This chain joins TRBV7-6 and TRBJ1-1; no definite D call. Per the germline V gene, CDR1 is SGHVS and CDR2 is FNYEAQ. The CDR3 covers 12 residues. V gave up 5 bases and J gave up 2 bases, with 6 bases separating them. The CDR3 nucleotides read TGTGCCAGCAGCCACCGAAACACTGAAGCTTTCTTT. This translates into CASSHRNTEAFF. Based on the CDR3 plus reference TRBV7-6 and TRBJ1-1, the full variable domain is GAGVSQSPRYKVTKRGQDVALRCDPISGHVSLYWYRQALGQGPEFLTYFNYEAQQDKSGLPNDRFSAERPEGSISTLTIQRTEQRDSAMYRCASSHRNTEAFFGQGTRLTVV.

The chain combines TRBV7-2 with TRBJ2-5; D is possibly TRBD1 or TRBD2 (5 bases each). Trimming shortened V by 5 bases and J by 4 bases, and 11 bases separated the two germline ends. The CDR3 runs to 13 residues. Germline V lookup: CDR1 SGHTA, CDR2 FQGNSA. The CDR3 loop is CASSPEGSETQYF. The CDR3 region has the DNA TGTGCCAGCAGCCCAGAGGGGTCAGAGACCCAGTACTTC.

A remark on this clonotype: Being one base from a much bigger clone, this may be a read error. This sequence joins TRBV4-1 and TRBJ2-7; tentatively, D is TRBD2 (7 bases). Germline V gives CDR1 MGHRA, CDR2 YSYEKL. Trimming removed 3 bases from V and 5 bases from J, with 11 bases in between. This CDR3 is 13 amino acids long. As DNA, the CDR3 is TGCGCCAGCAGCCAGTCCGGGGGGCACGAGCAGTACTTC. Translation gives CASSQSGGHEQYF.

This clonotype has just a few counts. This sequence joins TRBV10-2 and TRBJ2-7, with TRBD1 matching over 12 bases. Germline-derived CDR1 and CDR2 are WSHSY and SAAADI. The CDR3 loop spans 15 amino acids. V dropped 7 bases and J dropped 2; count of bases not matched to a gene: 6. CDR3 nucleotide sequence: TGCGCCAGCAACGCCGGGACAGGGGGCACCTACGAGCAGTACTTC. Residues: CASNAGTGGTYEQYF.

This clonotype was counted many times. The chain employs TRBV20-1 and TRBJ2-7, with D perhaps matching TRBD2 (5 bases). Trimming removed 1 base from V and 6 bases from J, with 13 bases in between. The CDR3 loop spans 13 amino acids. CDR1 DFQATT and CDR2 SNEGSKA come from the germline V gene (reference sequence). The DNA of the CDR3 is TGCAGTGCTAGAGTGGCCCCGAGGGTCGAGCAGTACTTC. It encodes CSARVAPRVEQYF.

This clonotype appeared once. The V gene is TRBV29-1, the J gene TRBJ1-1; D unclear. Germline loops: CDR1 SQVTM, CDR2 ANQGSEA. The germline V and J ends were trimmed by 8 bases and 3 bases, with 16 bases remaining between them. CDR3 length: 13 amino acids. The CDR3 sequence: CSTEAGVYTEAFF. The CDR3 DNA sequence: TGCAGCACTGAAGCGGGAGTGTACACTGAAGCTTTCTTT.

The rearrangement joins TRBV18 to TRBJ2-7; 8 bases match TRBD1. Looked up from germline, CDR1 is KGHSH and CDR2 is LQKENI. Germline trimming cut 5 bases from V and 5 bases from J; bases unmatched to any gene: 11. The length of the CDR3 is 15 residues. Written as DNA, the CDR3 is TGTGCCAGCTCAACAGGGGGTAAGACGGCTGACGAGCAGTACTTC. It specifies CASSTGGKTADEQYF.

The V gene is TRBV7-2, the J gene TRBJ2-5; D is undetermined. The germline CDR1 and CDR2 sequences are SGHTA and FQGNSA. CDR3 length equals 15 residues. V was pared by 5 bases and J by 3 bases, with 16 bases between. CDR3 DNA: TGTGCCAGCAGCCCCGGGTGGGCGCTTAAAGAGACCCAGTACTTC. It yields the protein CASSPGWALKETQYF.

This clonotype was recorded a few times. CDR3 DNA: TGTGCCTGGGACAGGGTTGGCTACGAGCAGTACTTC. Amino acid sequence: CAWDRVGYEQYF. The chain joins TRBV30 to TRBJ2-7, with TRBD1 identical over 7 bases. The CDR3 is made up of 12 amino acids. The junction had 4 bases not matched to a gene; V was cut back by 5 bases and J by 3 bases. Germline loops: CDR1 GTSNPN, CDR2 SVGIG (reference sequence).

This clonotype was observed at least ten times. This chain uses TRBV9 with TRBJ1-1; D is ambiguous. Per the germline V gene, CDR1 is SGDLS and CDR2 is YYNGEE. There are 18 residues in the CDR3. V was clipped by 4 bases and J by 1 base, with 23 bases between them. The CDR3 DNA reads as TGTGCCAGCAGCCCCCAACTCTTTCGTTTCGGTAGGAACACTGAAGCTTTCTTT. As protein: CASSPQLFRFGRNTEAFF.

This sequence joins TRBV18 and TRBJ2-7, with D perhaps matching TRBD1 (6 bases). V lost 2 bases, J lost 4 bases, and 12 bases lay in between. Germline CDR1 is KGHSH and CDR2 is LQKENI. The CDR3 loop spans 14 amino acids. In DNA form, the CDR3 reads TGTGCCAGCTCACCAGATTTTCAGGGGTACGAGCAGTACTTC. This translates into CASSPDFQGYEQYF.

This clonotype was seen only a few times. This chain joins TRBV10-3 and TRBJ1-2; D is undetermined. This CDR3 comprises 14 residues. Trimming stripped 5 bases from V and 4 bases from J, with 14 bases between. Per germline, CDR1 ENHRY and CDR2 SYGVKD. The CDR3 here is CAISYSSGGYGYTF. CDR3 nucleotide sequence: TGTGCCATCAGTTACTCTTCCGGAGGCTATGGCTACACCTTC.

Turning to this clonotype: Since a much larger clone is just one base distant, this may be a read error. V and J are TRBV24-1 and TRBJ1-6; D uncertain. The CDR3 covers 13 residues. V lost 5 bases, J lost 10 bases, and 11 bases lay in between. Germline V gene data show CDR1 as KGHDR and CDR2 as SFDVKD. The CDR3 region has the DNA TGTGCCACCAGTGGGACGATCGGCTCACCCCTCCACTTT. Translation: CATSGTIGSPLHF.

This clonotype appeared many times. The J gene is TRBJ1-2, the V gene TRBV9, with TRBD1 matching over 7 bases. The CDR3 has 14 amino acids. Germline values: CDR1 SGDLS, CDR2 YYNGEE. Trimming took 3 bases from V and 4 from J; bases not matched to a gene: 6. CDR3 region: CASSGGDRPYGYTF. As DNA, the CDR3 is TGTGCCAGCAGCGGAGGGGACAGACCCTATGGCTACACCTTC.

This clonotype was counted only a few times. The V gene is TRBV4-1, the J gene TRBJ1-4, with D maybe TRBD1 (6 bases). Trimming removed 2 bases at V and 8 bases at J, with 6 bases between. The CDR3 runs 12 residues. Germline V lookup: CDR1 MGHRA, CDR2 YSYEKL. The CDR3 nucleotides are TGCGCCAGCAGCCAAACAGGGGAAAAACTGTTTTTT. Amino acid sequence: CASSQTGEKLFF.

A single count supports this clonotype. A much larger clonotype is one base distant, so this may be a read error. This chain links TRBV11-2 with TRBJ1-2; TRBD1 agrees at 7 bases. CDR1 is SGHAT, CDR2 FQNNGV, per germline. V lost 6 bases and J lost 10; bases outside the gene matches: 11. The CDR3 loop spans 13 amino acids. The CDR3 loop is CASRRTGSRNYTF. In nucleotides, the CDR3 is TGTGCCAGCAGACGGACAGGTTCTAGAAACTACACCTTC.

This clonotype was detected ten times or more. V is TRBV2 and J is TRBJ1-2; D ambiguous. This CDR3 region has 12 residues. Germline V gene sequence: CDR1 SNHLY, CDR2 FYNNEI. This chain's CDR3 is CAMRRELYGYTF. In DNA form, the CDR3 reads TGTGCAATGCGGAGGGAGCTCTATGGCTACACCTTC. Full variable domain (outside the CDR3, taken from reference TRBV2 and TRBJ1-2): EPEVTQTPSHQVTQMGQEVILRCVPISNHLYFYWYRQILGQKVEFLVSFYNNEISEKSEIFDDQFSVERPDGSNFTLKIRSTKLEDSAMYFCAMRRELYGYTFGSGTRLTVV.

The chain links TRBV25-1 to TRBJ2-5, with D possibly matching TRBD1 (6 bases). The V end was cut by 3 bases, the J end by 4 bases, with 6 bases between. The CDR3 consists of 12 residues. Germline CDR1 reads MGHDK; CDR2 reads SYGVNS. The CDR3 sequence is CASSDRGETQYF. The CDR3 DNA reads TGTGCCAGCAGTGACAGGGGAGAGACCCAGTACTTC.

Concerning this clonotype: A clone one base away is much larger, so this may be a read error. This chain uses TRBV19 with TRBJ2-1; no firm D call. This CDR3 is 14 amino acids long. The germline CDR1 and CDR2 sequences are LNHDA and SQIVND (reference sequence). The CDR3 spells CASSVVPSYNEQLF. For the CDR3, the DNA is TGTGCCAGCAGCGTAGTACCCTCCTACAATGAGCAGCTCTTC. The variable domain in full, with the rest retrieved from reference TRBV19 and TRBJ2-1, is DGGITQSPKYLFRKEGQNVTLSCEQNLNHDAMYWYRQDPGQGLRLIYYSQIVNDFQKGDIAEGYSVSREKKESFPLTVTSAQKNPTAFYLCASSVVPSYNEQLFGPGTRLTVL.

To note about this clonotype: One junction end does not reproduce the germline sequence, and a read error may be involved. The chain uses TRBV29-1 and TRBJ2-5; 12 nucleotides align to TRBD2. The CDR3 runs 15 residues. The germline V gene encodes CDR1 SQVTM and CDR2 ANQGSEA. DNA of the CDR3: TGCAGCGTTGAATCGCTAGCGGGAGGGAGAGAGTCCCAGTACTTC. It specifies CSVESLAGGRESQYF.

V and J are TRBV7-9 and TRBJ2-7; TRBD1 matches at 7 bases. J gave up 3 bases and V 1 base, and 6 bases lay outside the gene matches. In germline, CDR1 is SEHNR, CDR2 FQNEAQ (reference sequence). The CDR3 has 15 amino acids. CDR3 bases: TGTGCCAGCAGCTTAGGGGACCGACAGGGCTACGAGCAGTACTTC. It encodes CASSLGDRQGYEQYF.

This clonotype was seen more than once but under ten times. This chain links TRBV7-6 with TRBJ2-7; D gene ambiguous. There are 12 residues in the CDR3. Germline CDR1 and CDR2: SGHVS and FNYEAQ. Trimming removed 2 bases from V and 2 bases from J, with 4 bases in between. This CDR3 is CASSLIPYEQYF. CDR3 sequence (DNA): TGTGCCAGCAGCTTAATCCCCTACGAGCAGTACTTC.